This is a list of T cell receptor beta chains from one sample in a study of shared clonotypes between healthy human individuals. Clones were read by immunoSEQ multiplex PCR, and TCRdb kept only the in-frame ones, dropping some. The data show about 2.1 million clones, over 85% seen once. Sequenced material: naive CD8+ T cells from PBMCs. Receptor source: a man aged 18 to 29 in good health. Some clones in this sample may be carry-over from other donors' samples. CDR3s include the opening cysteine and the closing phenylalanine or tryptophan. A D gene is named only where the DNA matches it firmly. Some rows mark clone size as missing; the rest say once, few, many or name a class of expanded clone.

TRBV9	-	TRBJ1-5	-	TGTGCCAGCAGCGTACCTAGGGGCGGTCAGCCCCAGCATTTT	CASSVPRGGQPQHF
TRBV5-8	once	TRBJ2-5	-	TGTGCCAGCAGCTTGGAGGGCCGCCCCCAAGAGACCCAGTACTTC	CASSLEGRPQETQYF
TRBV7-9	once	TRBJ2-7	-	TGTGCCAGCAGCTTAGTAAACACCCCCTACGAGCAGTACTTC	CASSLVNTPYEQYF
TRBV28	-	TRBJ1-1	-	TGTGCCAGCAGTTCTAACGGTGAAGCTTTCTTT	CASSSNGEAFF
TRBV5-1	-	TRBJ2-1	-	TGCGCCAGCAGCTTGCTAGGGCTACTCTACAATGAGCAGTTCTTC	CASSLLGLLYNEQFF
TRBV5-4	-	TRBJ2-5	TRBD1	TGTGCCAGCAGTGGGGGCACAGGGGCCGCAGAGACCCAGTACTTC	CASSGGTGAAETQYF
TRBV6-5	-	TRBJ2-3	-	TGTGCCAGCTTTTTAGGCGAGGACAAGACGCAGTATTTT	CASFLGEDKTQYF
TRBV5-5	-	TRBJ2-7	-	TGTGCCAGCAGCTTGGAGGCGGACAGTGGAACCTACGAGCAGTACTTC	CASSLEADSGTYEQYF
TRBV28	-	TRBJ2-2	TRBD1	TGTGCCAGCAAAATCCTAGGACAGGGACCTCGCACCGGGGAGCTGTTTTTT	CASKILGQGPRTGELFF
TRBV7-9	-	TRBJ2-5	TRBD1	TGTGCCAGCAGGACGACAGGGGAAGAGACCCAGTACTTC	CASRTTGEETQYF
TRBV30	-	TRBJ1-2	-	TGTGCCTGGAGTGTAAAGGCGGGGTATGGCTACACCTTC	CAWSVKAGYGYTF
TRBV5-5	-	TRBJ2-2	-	TGTGCCAGCAGCTTGGCCCTATGGGGAAAGGTGAACACCGGGGAGCTGTTTTTT	CASSLALWGKVNTGELFF
TRBV29-1	-	TRBJ2-1	-	TGCAGCGTCGCTACGGACAGCTACTCCTACAATGAGCAGTTCTTC	CSVATDSYSYNEQFF
TRBV4-2	-	TRBJ2-7	TRBD2	TGTGCCAGCAGCTTGGGGACTAGCGGAACCTACGAGCAGTACTTC	CASSLGTSGTYEQYF
TRBV29-1	few	TRBJ1-1	TRBD1	TGCAGCGTCGACTTAGGACAGGGGGGGCAAGCTTTCTTT	CSVDLGQGGQAFF